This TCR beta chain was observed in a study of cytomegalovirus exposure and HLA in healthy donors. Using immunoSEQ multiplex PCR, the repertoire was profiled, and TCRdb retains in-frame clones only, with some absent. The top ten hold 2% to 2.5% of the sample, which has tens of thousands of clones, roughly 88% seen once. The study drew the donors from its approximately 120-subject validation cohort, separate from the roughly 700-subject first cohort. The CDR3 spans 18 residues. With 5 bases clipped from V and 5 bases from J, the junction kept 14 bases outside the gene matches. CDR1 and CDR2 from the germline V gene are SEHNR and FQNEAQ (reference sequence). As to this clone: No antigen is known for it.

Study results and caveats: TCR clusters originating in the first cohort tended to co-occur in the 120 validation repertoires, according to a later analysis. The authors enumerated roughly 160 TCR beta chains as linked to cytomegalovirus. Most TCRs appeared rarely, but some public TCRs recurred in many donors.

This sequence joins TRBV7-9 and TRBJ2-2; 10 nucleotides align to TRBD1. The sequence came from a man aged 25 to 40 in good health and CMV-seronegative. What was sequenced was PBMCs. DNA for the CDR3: TGTGCCAGCAGCCCCCCCGATAGAGGACAGGGGGGAACCGGGGAGCTGTTTTTT. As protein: CASSPPDRGQGGTGELFF.